This T cell receptor beta chain appears in the sequencing data of a study of blood T cell repertoires in COVID-19. Libraries were prepared by immunoSEQ multiplex PCR; TCRdb keeps only in-frame clonotypes and omits some of them. Here the sample spans about 83,000 clones, about nine tenths being singletons. CDR3 length: 11 residues. The germline gives CDR1 MNHNY, CDR2 SVGAGI (reference sequence). Trimming took off 8 bases at V and 8 bases at J, with 12 bases between the two ends. The chain is built from TRBV6-6 and TRBJ1-2; D is ambiguous. The sequencing input was peripheral blood. This clonotype originated in a woman in her forties or fifties with active or convalescent COVID-19. The CDR3 loop reads CASGPLEGYTF. As DNA, the CDR3 is TGTGCCAGCGGGCCCCTCGAGGGCTACACCTTC.